Presented here are 20 T cell receptor beta chains from one specimen sequenced in a study of siplizumab effects on memory and regulatory T cells (dated by TCRdb to between 2018 and 2021). Library preparation employed the immunoSEQ multiplex PCR assay. Held by TCRdb, this immuneACCESS table contains in-frame sequences only and omits some clones. Under half of the omission traces to an unresolved V gene where checked; the cause of the rest is unknown. The sample table holds some 110,000 clones, of which 90% to 95% were seen once. The top ten clones comprise approximately 0.32% of the sample. The material sequenced was CD4+ T cells sorted from blood. Receptors originate from a human donor in good health.

V is TRBV28 and J is TRBJ2-7; maybe TRBD2 (6 bases). The CDR3 has 11 amino acids. Trimming pared 6 bases from V and 7 bases from J, leaving 10 bases between. The germline V gene has CDR1 MDHEN and CDR2 SYDVKM. The CDR3 bases are TGTGCCAGCAGGGCGGGGTCAGAGCAGTACTTC. It codes for CASRAGSEQYF.

The V call is TRBV27, the J call TRBJ2-7, with D unclear. This CDR3 is built from 16 residues. V was cut by 4 bases and J by 1 base, with 17 bases left in between. In germline, CDR1 is MNHEY, CDR2 SMNVEV (reference sequence). The CDR3 spells CASSSPQGSVSYEQYF. CDR3 coding DNA: TGTGCCAGCAGTTCCCCACAAGGTTCGGTTTCCTACGAGCAGTACTTC.

This sequence joins TRBV7-9 and TRBJ2-5; TRBD2 might be the D (5 bases). Trimming removed 0 bases at V and 2 bases at J, with 13 bases between. The CDR3 sequence is 16 residues long. Germline V lookup: CDR1 SEHNR, CDR2 FQNEAQ (reference sequence). Here the CDR3 DNA reads TGTGCCAGCAGCTTAGCCAGCTTGCGGACTCAAGAGACCCAGTACTTC. Translating it yields CASSLASLRTQETQYF.

V is TRBV28 and J is TRBJ1-3; 8 bases are shared with TRBD1. V lost 6 bases and J lost 2; bases outside the gene matches: 9. Germline CDR1 and CDR2: MDHEN and SYDVKM. The CDR3 extends over 16 amino acids. The CDR3 DNA reads TGTGCCAGCAGCAATAACAGGGGGGGCCCTGGAAACACCATATATTTT. It translates to CASSNNRGGPGNTIYF.

The chain employs TRBV19 and TRBJ2-3; 10 positions agree with TRBD2. The CDR3 is made up of 16 amino acids. Unmatched junction bases numbered 5, after V lost 3 bases and J lost 2 bases. Germline V gives CDR1 LNHDA, CDR2 SQIVND (reference sequence). The CDR3 DNA reads as TGTGCCAGTAGTATCGGGACTAGCGTGATCACAGATACGCAGTATTTT. This translates into CASSIGTSVITDTQYF.

This sequence joins TRBV5-1 and TRBJ1-1; 10 nucleotides agree with TRBD1. This CDR3 is built from 15 residues. The germline gives CDR1 SGHRS, CDR2 YFSETQ. V gave up 4 bases and J gave up 6 bases; unmatched junction bases: 9. The CDR3 sequence: CASSGRTGGGAEAFF. The CDR3 DNA follows: TGCGCCAGCAGCGGGAGGACAGGGGGAGGCGCTGAAGCTTTCTTT.

This clone was seen only once. The chain employs TRBV7-8 and TRBJ1-2; D not certain. The CDR3 has 12 residues. Trimming removed 7 bases from V and 4 bases from J, with 10 bases in between. Germline V CDR1 and CDR2: SGHVS, FQNEAQ. The CDR3 loop is CASTRDTYGYTF. The CDR3 DNA follows: TGTGCCAGCACCCGCGATACCTATGGCTACACCTTC.

This clone was counted once. V gene TRBV7-3 combines with J gene TRBJ2-4; no definite D call. Trimming took 5 bases from V and 0 from J, leaving 11 bases between them. Germline V gene sequence: CDR1 SGHTA, CDR2 FQGTGA. The CDR3 has 15 amino acids. The CDR3 reads CASSPSGGAKNIQYF. The CDR3 DNA sequence: TGTGCCAGCAGCCCGTCGGGCGGAGCCAAAAACATTCAGTACTTC. The complete variable domain, with remaining parts taken from reference TRBV7-3 and TRBJ2-4, reads GAGVSQTPSNKVTEKGKYVELRCDPISGHTALYWYRQSLGQGPEFLIYFQGTGAADDSGLPNDRFFAVRPEGSVSTLKIQRTERGDSAVYLCASSPSGGAKNIQYFGAGTRLSVL.

The gene calls are TRBV9 and TRBJ1-1; D remains ambiguous. The V and J ends lost 5 bases and 1 base respectively, with 9 bases between them. Germline loops: CDR1 SGDLS, CDR2 YYNGEE. The CDR3 has 13 amino acids. The DNA for the CDR3 is TGTGCCAGCAGGGGAGCGTCGAACACTGAAGCTTTCTTT. This translates into CASRGASNTEAFF.

The V gene is TRBV7-2, the J gene TRBJ2-7, with 15 bases that match TRBD2. This CDR3 has 16 residues. The germline gives CDR1 SGHTA, CDR2 FQGNSA. Trimming cost V 6 bases and J 3 bases; bases outside gene matches: 6. Here the CDR3 reads CASREGLAGGRYEQYF. CDR3 in DNA: TGTGCCAGCAGAGAGGGACTAGCGGGGGGCCGCTACGAGCAGTACTTC.

This sequence joins TRBV30 and TRBJ2-7; D perhaps matches TRBD2 (5 bases). V dropped 1 base and J dropped 2 bases, with 9 bases sitting between them. The CDR3 spans 13 residues. Germline V gene lookup returns CDR1 GTSNPN and CDR2 SVGIG (reference sequence). CDR3 bases: TGTGCCTGGAGTGGGACTGCCCCCTACGAGCAGTACTTC. This sequence encodes CAWSGTAPYEQYF.

This chain joins TRBV9 and TRBJ1-2; D unresolved. This CDR3 spans 14 amino acids. The V end lost 4 bases, the J end lost 8 bases, and 18 bases lay between the germline ends. Germline CDR1 and CDR2: SGDLS and YYNGEE. This CDR3 reads CASSPRRGLAGYTF. As DNA, the CDR3 is TGTGCCAGCAGCCCGCGACGAGGCCTGGCGGGCTACACCTTC.

This chain joins TRBV4-1 and TRBJ2-1; TRBD2 might be the D (5 bases). V was shortened by 1 base and J by 12 bases, with 10 bases between the two germline ends. Germline CDR1 reads MGHRA; CDR2 reads YSYEKL. The CDR3 covers 12 residues. CDR3 protein: CASSQVGAGQFF. DNA for the CDR3: TGCGCCAGCAGCCAAGTCGGCGCGGGGCAGTTCTTC.

V is TRBV5-5 and J is TRBJ2-7; perhaps TRBD2 as D (6 bases). The CDR3 extends over 15 amino acids. Deletions cut 0 bases from V and 6 bases from J, with 16 bases between. Germline CDR1 and CDR2: SGHKS and YYEKEE (reference sequence). The CDR3 spells CASSLGLREEGEQYF. In DNA, the CDR3 is TGTGCCAGCAGCTTGGGTCTCAGGGAGGAAGGCGAGCAGTACTTC.

The chain has TRBV9 and TRBJ2-7; 13 bases are shared with TRBD2. This CDR3 comprises 13 residues. Trimming cost V 8 bases and J 1 base; bases outside gene matches: 0. Germline V gene lookup returns CDR1 SGDLS and CDR2 YYNGEE. For the CDR3, the DNA is TGTGCCAGGGGACTAGCGGGATCCTACGAGCAGTACTTC. It is translated as CARGLAGSYEQYF.

The chain employs TRBV27 and TRBJ2-1; TRBD2 might be the D (6 bases). CDR3 length: 15 residues. Trimming took off 3 bases at V and 5 bases at J, with 14 bases between the two ends. Germline V gene lookup returns CDR1 MNHEY and CDR2 SMNVEV (reference sequence). The CDR3 spells CASSLWGLLNNEQFF. The CDR3 nucleotides read TGTGCCAGCAGTTTGTGGGGACTGCTTAACAATGAGCAGTTCTTC.

The rearrangement uses TRBV20-1 and TRBJ1-1, with D unclear. V shed 3 bases and J shed 7 bases, with 6 bases lying between them. Germline V gene data show CDR1 as DFQATT and CDR2 as SNEGSKA (reference sequence). CDR3 size: 10 residues. The CDR3 sequence: CSASADEAFF. In DNA form, the CDR3 reads TGCAGTGCTAGCGCTGATGAAGCTTTCTTT.

The chain links TRBV5-8 to TRBJ2-1; 7 bases line up with TRBD1. CDR3 size: 12 residues. CDR1 and CDR2 from the germline V gene are SGHTS and YDEGEE. The ends lost 6 bases at V and 10 bases at J; junction bases unmatched: 7. CDR3 nucleotides: TGTGCCAGCACCCAGGGGGTCTGGGAGCAGTTCTTC. Translating it yields CASTQGVWEQFF. The full variable domain, its missing parts supplied by reference TRBV5-8 and TRBJ2-1, is EAGVTQSPTHLIKTRGQQATLRCSPISGHTSVYWYQQALGLGLQFLLWYDEGEERNRGNFPPRFSGRQFPNYSSELNVNALELEDSALYLCASTQGVWEQFFGPGTRLTVL.

The rearrangement links TRBV7-2 to TRBJ1-1, with a weak D call TRBD1 (6 bases). The CDR3 runs 14 residues. CDR1 and CDR2 from the germline V gene are SGHTA and FQGNSA. Trimming removed 5 bases at V and 10 bases at J, with 20 bases between. The CDR3 DNA reads as TGTGCCAGCAGCCCGCAGGGGAGCAGACCTCGAGCTTTCTTT. Encoded protein: CASSPQGSRPRAFF.

A single count supports this clone. The chain couples TRBV5-1 to TRBJ1-1; maybe TRBD1 (6 bases). CDR3 length: 15 amino acids. The germline gives CDR1 SGHRS, CDR2 YFSETQ. The ends were cut back, 0 bases at V and 4 bases at J, with 13 bases in the middle. The CDR3 DNA is TGCGCCAGCAGCTTGGTCCTGGGGGCGCCCACTGAAGCTTTCTTT. It encodes CASSLVLGAPTEAFF.